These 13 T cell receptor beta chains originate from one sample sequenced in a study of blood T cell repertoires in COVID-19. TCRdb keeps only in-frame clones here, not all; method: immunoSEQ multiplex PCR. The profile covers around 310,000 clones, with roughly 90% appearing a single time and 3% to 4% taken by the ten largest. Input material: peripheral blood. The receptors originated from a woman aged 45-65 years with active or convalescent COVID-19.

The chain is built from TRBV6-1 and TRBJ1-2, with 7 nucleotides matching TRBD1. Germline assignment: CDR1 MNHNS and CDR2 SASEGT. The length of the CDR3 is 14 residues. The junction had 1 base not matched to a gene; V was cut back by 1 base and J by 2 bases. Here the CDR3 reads CASSEGDRNYGYTF. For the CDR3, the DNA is TGTGCCAGCAGTGAAGGGGACAGAAACTATGGCTACACCTTC.

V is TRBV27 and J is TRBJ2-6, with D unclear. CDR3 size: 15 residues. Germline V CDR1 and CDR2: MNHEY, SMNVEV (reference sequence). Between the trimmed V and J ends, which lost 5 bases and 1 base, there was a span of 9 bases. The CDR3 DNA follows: TGTGCCAGCAGTCCCGGTAGTTCTGGGGCCAACGTCCTGACTTTC. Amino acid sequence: CASSPGSSGANVLTF.

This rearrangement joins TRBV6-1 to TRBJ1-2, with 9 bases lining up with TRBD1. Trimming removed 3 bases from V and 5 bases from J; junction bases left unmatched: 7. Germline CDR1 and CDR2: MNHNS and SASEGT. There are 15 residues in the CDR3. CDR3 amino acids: CASSDNRGQGYGYTF. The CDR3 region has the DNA TGTGCCAGCAGTGACAACAGGGGGCAGGGGTATGGCTACACCTTC.

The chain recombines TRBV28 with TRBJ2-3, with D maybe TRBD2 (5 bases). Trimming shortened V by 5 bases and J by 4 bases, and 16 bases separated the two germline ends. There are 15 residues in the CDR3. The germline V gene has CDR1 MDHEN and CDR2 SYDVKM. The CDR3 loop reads CASSMKAGSADTQYF. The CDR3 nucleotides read TGTGCCAGCAGTATGAAGGCGGGCAGCGCAGATACGCAGTATTTT.

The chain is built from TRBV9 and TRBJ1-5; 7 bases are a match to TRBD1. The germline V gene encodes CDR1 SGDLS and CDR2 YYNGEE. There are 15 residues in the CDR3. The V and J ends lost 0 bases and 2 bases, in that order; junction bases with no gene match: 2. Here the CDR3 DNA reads TGTGCCAGCAGCGTAGACAGGGGTGGCAATCAGCCCCAGCATTTT. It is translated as CASSVDRGGNQPQHF.

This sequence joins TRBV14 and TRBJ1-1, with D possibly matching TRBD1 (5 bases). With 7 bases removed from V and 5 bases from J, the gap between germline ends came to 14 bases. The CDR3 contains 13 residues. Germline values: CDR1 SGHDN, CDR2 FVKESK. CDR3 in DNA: TGTGCCAGCACCGCGGCGGGGCGGACTGAAGCTTTCTTT. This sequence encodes CASTAAGRTEAFF.

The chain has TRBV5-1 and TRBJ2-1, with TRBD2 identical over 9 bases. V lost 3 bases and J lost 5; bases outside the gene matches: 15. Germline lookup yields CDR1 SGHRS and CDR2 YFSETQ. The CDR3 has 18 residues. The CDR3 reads CASSWPSKLAGRDNEQFF. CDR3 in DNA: TGCGCCAGCAGCTGGCCCTCAAAACTAGCGGGTCGCGACAATGAGCAGTTCTTC.

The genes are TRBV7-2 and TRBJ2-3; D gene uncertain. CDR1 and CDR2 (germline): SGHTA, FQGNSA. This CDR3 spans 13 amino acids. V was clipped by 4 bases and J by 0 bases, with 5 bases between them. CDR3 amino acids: CASSSSSTDTQYF. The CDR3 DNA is TGTGCCAGCAGCTCCTCTAGCACAGATACGCAGTATTTT.

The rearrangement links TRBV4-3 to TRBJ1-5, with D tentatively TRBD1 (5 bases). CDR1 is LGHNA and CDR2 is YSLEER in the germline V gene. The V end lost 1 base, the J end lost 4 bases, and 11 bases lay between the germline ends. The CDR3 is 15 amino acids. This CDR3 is CASSQVSGANQPQHF. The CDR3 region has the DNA TGCGCCAGCAGCCAAGTTTCTGGGGCTAATCAGCCCCAGCATTTT.

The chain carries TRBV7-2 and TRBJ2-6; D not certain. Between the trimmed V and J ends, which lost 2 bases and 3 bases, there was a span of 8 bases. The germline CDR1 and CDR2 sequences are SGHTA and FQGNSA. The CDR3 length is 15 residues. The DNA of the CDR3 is TGTGCCAGCAGCTTATGGGCTAATGGGGCCAACGTCCTGACTTTC. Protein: CASSLWANGANVLTF.

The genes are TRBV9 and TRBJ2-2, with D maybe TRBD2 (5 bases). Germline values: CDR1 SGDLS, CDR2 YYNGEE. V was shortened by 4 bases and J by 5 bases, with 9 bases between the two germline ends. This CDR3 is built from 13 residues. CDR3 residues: CASSPTGTGELFF. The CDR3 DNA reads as TGTGCCAGCAGCCCAACGGGAACCGGGGAGCTGTTTTTT.

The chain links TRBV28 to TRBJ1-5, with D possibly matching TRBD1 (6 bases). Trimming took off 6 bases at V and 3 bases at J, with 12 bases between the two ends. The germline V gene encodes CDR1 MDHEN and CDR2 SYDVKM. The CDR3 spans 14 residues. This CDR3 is CASRPQGYNQPQHF. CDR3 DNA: TGTGCCAGCAGACCCCAGGGGTACAATCAGCCCCAGCATTTT.

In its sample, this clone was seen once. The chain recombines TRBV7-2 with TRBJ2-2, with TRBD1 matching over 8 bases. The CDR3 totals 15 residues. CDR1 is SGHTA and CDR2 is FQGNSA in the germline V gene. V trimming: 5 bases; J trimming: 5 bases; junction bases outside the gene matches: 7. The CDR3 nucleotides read TGTGCCAGCAGCCTACGGACAGGGAAGACCGGGGAGCTGTTTTTT. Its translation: CASSLRTGKTGELFF.